Below are 18 T cell receptor beta chains sequenced from a single sample in a study of neurological immune-mediated disorders. TCRdb reprocessed the 5' RACE reads with MiXCR, giving one entry per CDR3 protein. The data contain fewer than 85,000 distinct CDR3 sequences, 4% to 6% of them singletons. The sample consisted of PBMCs. These receptors were taken from a woman aged 30 to 39 with multiple sclerosis.

In its sample, this clonotype was seen many times. The J gene is TRBJ1-3, the V gene TRBV7-2, with a weak D call TRBD1 (5 bases). The CDR3 loop spans 15 amino acids. Germline CDR1 SGHTA, CDR2 FQGNSA. V lost 5 bases, J lost 5 bases, and 16 bases lay in between. The CDR3 DNA reads TGTGCCAGCAGCGCCAACTGGGACTCCAGAAACACCATATATTTT. It codes for CASSANWDSRNTIYF.

This clonotype was seen ten or more times. The DNA of the CDR3 is TGTGCCGTCGGGGGAAAGAATGAAAAACTGTTTTTT. Protein sequence: CAVGGKNEKLFF. The V and J genes are TRBV2 and TRBJ1-4; D may be TRBD1 (5 bases). This CDR3 contains 12 residues. Germline V gene sequence: CDR1 SNHLY, CDR2 FYNNEI. V was clipped by 11 bases and J by 5 bases, with 12 bases between them.

Only a few counts were recorded for this clonotype. The chain uses TRBV10-3 and TRBJ2-7, with 11 bases fitting TRBD2. In germline, CDR1 is ENHRY, CDR2 SYGVKD. CDR3 size: 15 residues. The junction had 4 bases not matched to a gene; V was cut back by 4 bases and J by 2 bases. CDR3 sequence reads: CAISGLAGGPYEQYF. The CDR3 bases are TGTGCCATCAGTGGTCTAGCGGGGGGACCCTACGAGCAGTACTTC.

The sample holds many counts of this clonotype. The chain couples TRBV20-1 to TRBJ1-2; TRBD1 might be the D (5 bases). There are 17 residues in the CDR3. From germline, CDR1 is DFQATT and CDR2 SNEGSKA (reference sequence). Trimming removed 2 bases at V and 0 bases at J, with 19 bases between. The CDR3 sequence is CSARPPAGGSPNYGYTF. The CDR3 DNA reads TGCAGTGCTAGACCCCCGGCGGGGGGAAGCCCTAACTATGGCTACACCTTC.

This clonotype was counted many times. Here the CDR3 DNA reads TGTGCCAGCAGCTTGGGCAGAACCACTGAAGCTTTCTTT. It encodes CASSLGRTTEAFF. The V and J genes are TRBV7-2 and TRBJ1-1; D remains unclear. There are 13 residues in the CDR3. CDR1 SGHTA and CDR2 FQGNSA come from the germline V gene. V dropped 3 bases and J dropped 4 bases, with 9 bases sitting between them.

There are many counts of this clonotype. This chain links TRBV20-1 with TRBJ2-5; D is perhaps TRBD2 (6 bases). The V and J ends lost 0 bases and 4 bases respectively, with 15 bases between them. Germline CDR1 is DFQATT and CDR2 is SNEGSKA (reference sequence). CDR3 length equals 15 residues. The CDR3 reads CSARDNRRDLETQYF. The CDR3 nucleotides are TGCAGTGCTAGAGATAACAGGCGGGATCTAGAGACCCAGTACTTC.

This clonotype was observed many times. The J gene is TRBJ2-3, the V gene TRBV12-3 or TRBV12-4; weak D call: TRBD2 (5 bases). The CDR3 is 13 amino acids. With 5 bases removed from V and 4 bases from J, the gap between germline ends came to 10 bases. The CDR3: CASSAPAADTQYF. The CDR3 region has the DNA TGTGCCAGCAGTGCTCCAGCGGCAGATACGCAGTATTTT.

This clonotype was seen many times. DNA of the CDR3: TGCGCCAGCAGCCGGGACAGGGGCGTTCAAGAGACCCAGTACTTC. Amino acids: CASSRDRGVQETQYF. V is TRBV4-1 and J is TRBJ2-5; 10 nucleotides line up with TRBD1. The CDR3 totals 15 residues. The V and J ends lost 4 bases and 2 bases, in that order; junction bases with no gene match: 4. The V gene's germline CDR1 is MGHRA and CDR2 YSYEKL.

The CDR3 DNA reads TGCAGTGCTAGAGGACTAGCGGGGGACGAGCAGTACTTC. Translation gives CSARGLAGDEQYF. This chain connects TRBV20-1 to TRBJ2-7, with 12 bases identical to TRBD2. The V gene end was trimmed by 1 base and the J gene end by 5 bases; junction bases not matched to a gene: 0. CDR1 DFQATT and CDR2 SNEGSKA come from the germline V gene (reference sequence). The CDR3 runs to 13 residues.

This clonotype was picked up many times. CDR3 nucleotides: TGCAGCGGAGTAATACGGAACTATGGCTACACCTTC. Translation gives CSGVIRNYGYTF. The rearrangement links TRBV29-1 to TRBJ1-2; no clear D. V lost 7 bases to trimming and J lost 2 bases, with 11 bases between them. The CDR3 covers 12 residues. CDR1 is SQVTM, CDR2 ANQGSEA, per germline.

This clonotype was recorded many times. V and J are TRBV4-1 and TRBJ2-7; 10 bases map to TRBD2. V gave up 1 base and J gave up 5 bases; unmatched junction bases: 8. Looked up from germline, CDR1 is MGHRA and CDR2 is YSYEKL. CDR3 length: 16 residues. The CDR3 reads CASSQVFELAGDEQYF. DNA of the CDR3: TGCGCCAGCAGCCAAGTCTTTGAGCTAGCGGGAGACGAGCAGTACTTC.

This clonotype came up a few times. The CDR3 sequence is CSASVAGASYEQYF. CDR3 nucleotides: TGCAGTGCTAGTGTGGCGGGGGCCTCCTACGAGCAGTACTTC. The chain joins TRBV20-1 to TRBJ2-7, with a tentative D call TRBD2 (7 bases). V lost 3 bases and J lost 0, with 12 bases in between. The CDR3 extends over 14 amino acids. Germline CDR1 and CDR2: DFQATT and SNEGSKA (reference sequence).

This clonotype was observed a few times. The chain has TRBV5-1 and TRBJ2-1; 8 bases map to TRBD2. J lost 8 bases, V lost 2 bases, and 9 bases had no gene match. CDR3 length: 15 amino acids. Germline lookup yields CDR1 SGHRS and CDR2 YFSETQ. This CDR3 is CASSFAGGRWDEQFF. The CDR3 DNA is TGCGCCAGCAGCTTCGCGGGAGGCCGGTGGGATGAGCAGTTCTTC.

In this sample, this clonotype turned up a few times. The chain couples TRBV3-1 to TRBJ2-4; TRBD1 is a possible D gene (5 bases). This CDR3 contains 15 residues. CDR1 and CDR2 (germline): LGHDT, YNNKEL (reference sequence). V gave up 6 bases and J gave up 1 base, with 13 bases separating them. CDR3 sequence: CASRQQASAKNIQYF. The DNA for the CDR3 is TGTGCCAGCAGACAACAGGCTTCGGCCAAAAACATTCAGTACTTC.

This clonotype showed up just a few times. The chain's CDR3 is CASSARHSLQDSNQPQHF. CDR3 in DNA: TGTGCCAGCAGCGCGAGACACTCTTTGCAAGATAGCAATCAGCCCCAGCATTTT. The chain employs TRBV11-3 and TRBJ1-5; no reliable D call. V lost 5 bases to trimming and J lost 0 bases, with 20 bases between them. Looked up from germline, CDR1 is SGHNT and CDR2 is YENEEA. CDR3 length equals 18 residues.

This clonotype has ten or more counts. The V call is TRBV20-1, the J call TRBJ2-1; D is ambiguous. Between the trimmed V and J ends, which lost 3 bases and 5 bases, there was a span of 8 bases. The germline gives CDR1 DFQATT, CDR2 SNEGSKA (reference sequence). The CDR3 is 12 residues long. The CDR3 region is CSARVQDNEQFF. CDR3 DNA: TGCAGTGCTAGGGTCCAGGACAATGAGCAGTTCTTC.

The chain couples TRBV5-1 to TRBJ1-6; D ambiguous. CDR3 length equals 15 residues. Trimming took off 0 bases at V and 7 bases at J, with 11 bases between the two ends. The germline V gene has CDR1 SGHRS and CDR2 YFSETQ. CDR3 nucleotides: TGCGCCAGCAGCTTGGAAGTGGGAAGGAATTCACCCCTCCACTTT. Translation: CASSLEVGRNSPLHF.

This clonotype was counted at least ten times. The chain joins TRBV5-1 to TRBJ2-2; 9 bases are a match to TRBD2. The J segment lost 1 base and the V segment lost 4 bases, leaving 5 bases of the junction unmatched. The CDR3 sequence is 16 residues long. Per the germline V gene, CDR1 is SGHRS and CDR2 is YFSETQ. CDR3 protein: CASSPTSGWNTGELFF. The CDR3, as DNA: TGCGCCAGCAGCCCTACTAGCGGGTGGAACACCGGGGAGCTGTTTTTT.